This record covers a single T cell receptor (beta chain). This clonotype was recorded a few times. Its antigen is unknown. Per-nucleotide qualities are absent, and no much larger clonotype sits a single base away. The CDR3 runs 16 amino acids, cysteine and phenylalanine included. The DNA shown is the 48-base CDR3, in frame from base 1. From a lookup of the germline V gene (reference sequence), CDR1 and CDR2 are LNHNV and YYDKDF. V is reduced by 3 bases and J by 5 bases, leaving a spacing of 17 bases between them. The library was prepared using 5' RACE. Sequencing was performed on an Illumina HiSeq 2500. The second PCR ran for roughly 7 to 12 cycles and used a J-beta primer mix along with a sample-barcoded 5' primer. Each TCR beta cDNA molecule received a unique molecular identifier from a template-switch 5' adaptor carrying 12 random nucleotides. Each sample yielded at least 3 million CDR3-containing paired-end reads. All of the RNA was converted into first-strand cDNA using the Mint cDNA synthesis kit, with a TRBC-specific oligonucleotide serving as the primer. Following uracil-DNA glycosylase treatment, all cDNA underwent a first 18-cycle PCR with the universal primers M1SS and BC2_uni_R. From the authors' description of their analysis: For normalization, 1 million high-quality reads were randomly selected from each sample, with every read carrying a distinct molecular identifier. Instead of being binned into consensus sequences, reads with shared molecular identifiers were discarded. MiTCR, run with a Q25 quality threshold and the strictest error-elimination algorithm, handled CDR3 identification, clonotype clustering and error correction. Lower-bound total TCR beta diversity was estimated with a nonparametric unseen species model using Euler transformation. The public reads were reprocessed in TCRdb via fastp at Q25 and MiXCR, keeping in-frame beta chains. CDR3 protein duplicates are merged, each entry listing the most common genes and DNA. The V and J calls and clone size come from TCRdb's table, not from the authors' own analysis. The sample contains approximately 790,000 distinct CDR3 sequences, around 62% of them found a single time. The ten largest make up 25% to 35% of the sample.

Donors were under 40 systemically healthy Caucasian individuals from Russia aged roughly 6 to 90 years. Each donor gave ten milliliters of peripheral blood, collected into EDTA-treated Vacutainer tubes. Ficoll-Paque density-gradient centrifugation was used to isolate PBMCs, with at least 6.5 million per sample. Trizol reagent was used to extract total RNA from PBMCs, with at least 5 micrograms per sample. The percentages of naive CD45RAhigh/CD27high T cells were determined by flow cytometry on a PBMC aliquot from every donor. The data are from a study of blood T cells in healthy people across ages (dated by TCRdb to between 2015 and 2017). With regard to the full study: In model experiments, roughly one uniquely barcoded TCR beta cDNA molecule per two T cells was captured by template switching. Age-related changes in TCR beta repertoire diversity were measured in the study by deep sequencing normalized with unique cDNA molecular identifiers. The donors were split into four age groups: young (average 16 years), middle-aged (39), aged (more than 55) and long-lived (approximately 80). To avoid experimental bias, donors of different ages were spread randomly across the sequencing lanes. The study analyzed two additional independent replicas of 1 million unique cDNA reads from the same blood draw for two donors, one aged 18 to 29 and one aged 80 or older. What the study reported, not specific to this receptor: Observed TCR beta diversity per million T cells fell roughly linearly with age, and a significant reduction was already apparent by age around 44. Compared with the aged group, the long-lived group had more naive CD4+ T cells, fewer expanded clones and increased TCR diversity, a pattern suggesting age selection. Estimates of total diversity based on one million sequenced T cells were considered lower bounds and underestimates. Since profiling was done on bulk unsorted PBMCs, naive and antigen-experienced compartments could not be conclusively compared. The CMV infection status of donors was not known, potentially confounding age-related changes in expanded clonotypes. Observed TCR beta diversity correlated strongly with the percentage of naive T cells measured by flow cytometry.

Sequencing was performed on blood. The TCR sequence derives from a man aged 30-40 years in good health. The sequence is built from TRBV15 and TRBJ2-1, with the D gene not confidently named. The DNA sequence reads TGTGCCACCAGCAGGAGCATGTTACGGTTGGACAATGAGCAGTTCTTC. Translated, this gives CATSRSMLRLDNEQFF.